This TCR beta chain was observed in a study of blood T cell repertoires in COVID-19 (dated by TCRdb to about 2020). For the wider study: The collaborator samples originated in the United States, Italy and Spain and spanned the acute and convalescent phases of COVID-19. The prospective study material was composed of cDNA or gDNA derived from T cells, B-cell-depleted T cells, or PBMCs. Deeply sampled blood TCRbeta repertoires from subjects exposed to, actively infected with, or recovered from COVID-19 were included in the dataset. The repertoires were made available in a free public database intended to serve as a resource for research on the immune response to SARS-CoV-2. Samples were obtained from the ongoing ImmuneRACE study (first 160 participants) and from 1,254 subjects provided by 6 global collaborators. Nearly every sample came with metadata listing a de-identified subject ID, COVID-19 status, age in years and sex. Where available, HLA class I and class II types were taken from metadata supplied by the sample provider and were not determined by assay-based typing.

As for this clone: No cognate antigen has been identified for it. No base-level quality is on record; no much larger clone is a single base apart.

Each collaborating institution followed its own protocols to collect whole blood in K2EDTA tubes. For TCRbeta analysis, collaborators shipped samples as frozen whole blood, isolated PBMCs, or DNA extracted from either of those sample types. The germline V gene specifies KGHSH as CDR1 and LQKENI as CDR2. The CDR3 contains 15 residues, cysteine and phenylalanine counted. Only the CDR3 region is kept as DNA, spanning 45 bases read in frame from base 1. The V end gives up 5 bases and the J end 3 bases, leaving 4 bases in the junction not matched to a gene. The full study reports these points: The quantity of clinical and demographic metadata differed by source and by participant and was supplied without curation.

TCRbeta CDR3 regions were amplified from genomic DNA using the immunoSEQ Assay, a bias-controlled multiplex PCR. For the original study's pipeline: The number of nucleated cells in each sample was estimated from the amplification of reference gene primers within the assay. To quantify the absolute abundance of each unique TCRbeta CDR3 rearrangement, sequence reads were collapsed and filtered. Productive Simpson clonality was computed per sample as the square root of Simpson's diversity index over productive rearrangements. Sourced from immuneACCESS, this table was stored by TCRdb with only in-frame sequences that have V and J called. A share of the clones is absent; for the studies checked, an unresolved V gene accounts for under half, and the remainder has no known explanation. The V and J calls and clone size are taken from that table; D and trimming were inferred from the DNA. The sample table records about 160,000 clones; 76% of these occur just once. 3.7% of the sample lies in the top ten.

The sequence was obtained from a woman older than 75 with acute or convalescent COVID-19. Material for sequencing was peripheral blood. The chain joins TRBV18 to TRBJ1-5, and 10 junctional nucleotides match TRBD1. The sequenced DNA is TGTGCCAGCTCATCCGGGACAGGGGACAATCAGCCCCAGCATTTT. This is translated as CASSSGTGDNQPQHF. Beyond the CDR3, the reference TRBV18 and TRBJ1-5 genes provide the residues; the full variable domain reads: NAGVMQNPRHLVRRRGQEARLRCSPMKGHSHVYWYRQLPEEGLKFMVYLQKENIIDESGMPKERFSAEFPKEGPSILRIQQVVRGDSAAYFCASSSGTGDNQPQHFGDGTRLSIL.